This T cell receptor beta chain was recovered during a study of blood T cell repertoires in COVID-19. Across the whole study: Acute and convalescent COVID-19 samples came from the United States, Italy and Spain. In each case, the material was cDNA or gDNA derived from T cells, B-cell-depleted T cells, or PBMCs.

Germline lookup yields CDR1 SGHTA and CDR2 FQGNSA. The ends were cut back, 0 bases at V and 4 bases at J, with 10 bases in the middle. There are 15 residues in the CDR3. The assay was immunoSEQ multiplex PCR, and TCRdb's table has in-frame clones only and misses some. The repertoire holds roughly 240,000 clones, with about 80% as singletons. This sequence joins TRBV7-2 and TRBJ1-5; unclear D gene. The sequencing input was peripheral blood. The clonotype comes from an elderly woman with acute or convalescent COVID-19. The DNA of the CDR3 is TGTGCCAGCAGCTTAGCGCATAGTCGGAATCAGCCCCAGCATTTT. Its protein product is CASSLAHSRNQPQHF.